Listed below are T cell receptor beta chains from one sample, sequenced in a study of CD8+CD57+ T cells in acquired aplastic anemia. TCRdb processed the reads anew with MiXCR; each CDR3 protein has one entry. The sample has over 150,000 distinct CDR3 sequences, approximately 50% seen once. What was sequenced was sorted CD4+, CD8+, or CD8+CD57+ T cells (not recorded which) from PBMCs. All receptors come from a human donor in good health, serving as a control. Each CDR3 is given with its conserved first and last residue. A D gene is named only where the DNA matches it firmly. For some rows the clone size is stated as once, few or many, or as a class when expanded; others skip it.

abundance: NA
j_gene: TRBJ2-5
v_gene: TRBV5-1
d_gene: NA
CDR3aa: CASSLEGGTPRGTQYF
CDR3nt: TGCGCCAGCAGCTTGGAAGGCGGGACTCCAAGGGGGACCCAGTACTTC

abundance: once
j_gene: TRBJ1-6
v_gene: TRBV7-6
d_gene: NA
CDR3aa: CASSEEVGGESPLHF
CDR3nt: TGTGCCAGCAGTGAAGAGGTGGGAGGAGAATCACCCCTCCACTTT

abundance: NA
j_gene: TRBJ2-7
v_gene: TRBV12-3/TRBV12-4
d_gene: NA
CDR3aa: CASSLRMSLGRGRSEQYF
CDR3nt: TGTGCCAGCAGTTTAAGAATGTCGTTGGGCAGGGGTAGGTCCGAGCAGTACTTC

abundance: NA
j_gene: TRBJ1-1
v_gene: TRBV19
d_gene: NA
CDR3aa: CASSISTLTGNTEAFF
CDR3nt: TGTGCCAGTAGTATCTCGACCTTGACAGGGAACACTGAAGCTTTCTTT

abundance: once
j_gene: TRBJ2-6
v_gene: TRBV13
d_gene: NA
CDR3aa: CASSDPGAVGANVLTF
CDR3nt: TGTGCCAGCAGTGATCCGGGGGCGGTTGGGGCCAACGTCCTGACTTTC

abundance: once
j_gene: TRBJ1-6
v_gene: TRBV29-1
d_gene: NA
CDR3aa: CSVVPYNSPLHF
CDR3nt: TGCAGCGTTGTGCCCTATAATTCACCCCTCCACTTT

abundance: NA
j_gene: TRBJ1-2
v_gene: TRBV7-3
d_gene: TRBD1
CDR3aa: CASSRAMDRNGYTF
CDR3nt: TGTGCCAGCAGCCGCGCAATGGACAGGAATGGCTACACCTTC

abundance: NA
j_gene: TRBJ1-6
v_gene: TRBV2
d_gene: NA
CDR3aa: CASSEGGLVSPLHF
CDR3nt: TGTGCCAGCAGTGAAGGGGGCCTGGTTTCACCCCTCCACTTT

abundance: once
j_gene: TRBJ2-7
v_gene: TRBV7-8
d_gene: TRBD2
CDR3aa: CASSVERGAYEQYF
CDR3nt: TGTGCCAGCAGTGTCGAGCGGGGGGCCTACGAGCAGTACTTC

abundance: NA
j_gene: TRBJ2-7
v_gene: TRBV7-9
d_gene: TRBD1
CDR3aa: CASSQAGTGYEQYF
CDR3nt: TGTGCCAGCAGCCAAGCCGGGACAGGCTACGAGCAGTACTTC

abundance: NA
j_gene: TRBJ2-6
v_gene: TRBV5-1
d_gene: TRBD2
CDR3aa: CASSRGGGAGTEAF
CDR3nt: TGCGCCAGCAGCCGGGGGGGGGGCGCGGGCACTGAAGCTTTC

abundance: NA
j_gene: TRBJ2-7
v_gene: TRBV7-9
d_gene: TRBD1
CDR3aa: CASSLATGHEIPTYEQYF
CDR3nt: TGTGCCAGCAGCTTAGCGACAGGGCATGAAATTCCTACCTACGAGCAGTACTTC

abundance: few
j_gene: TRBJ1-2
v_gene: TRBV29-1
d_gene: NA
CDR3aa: CSVEDVYRQDYGYTF
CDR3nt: TGCAGCGTTGAAGACGTTTACCGGCAGGATTATGGCTACACCTTC

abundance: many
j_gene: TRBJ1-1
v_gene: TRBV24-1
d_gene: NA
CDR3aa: CATSDLGPPGTLNTEAFF
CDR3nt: TGTGCCACCAGTGATCTCGGTCCCCCGGGCACCTTGAACACTGAAGCTTTCTTT

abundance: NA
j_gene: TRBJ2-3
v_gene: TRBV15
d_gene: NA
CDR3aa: CATSRDRGRSSTDTQYF
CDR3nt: TGTGCCACCAGCAGGGATCGGGGCAGATCTAGCACAGATACGCAGTATTTT

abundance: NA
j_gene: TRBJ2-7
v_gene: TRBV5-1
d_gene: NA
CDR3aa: CASSLVVGGMGEQYF
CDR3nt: TGCGCCAGCAGCTTGGTAGTTGGGGGAATGGGCGAGCAGTACTTC

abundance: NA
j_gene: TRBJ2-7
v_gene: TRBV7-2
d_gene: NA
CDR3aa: CASRGQASSYEQYF
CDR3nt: TGTGCCAGCAGGGGACAAGCCAGCTCCTACGAGCAGTACTTC

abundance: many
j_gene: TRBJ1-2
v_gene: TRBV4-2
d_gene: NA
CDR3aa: CASSQDAPVANYGYTF
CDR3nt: TGTGCCAGCAGCCAAGATGCCCCCGTAGCGAACTATGGCTACACCTTC

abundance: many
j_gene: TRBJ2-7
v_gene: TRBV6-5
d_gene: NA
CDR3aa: CASNSAYRSYEQYF
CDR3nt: TGTGCCAGCAACTCAGCGTACCGCTCCTACGAGCAGTACTTC

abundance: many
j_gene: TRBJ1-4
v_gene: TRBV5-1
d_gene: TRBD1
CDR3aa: CASSAGGTADGEKLFF
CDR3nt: TGCGCCAGCAGCGCGGGGGGGACAGCAGACGGTGAAAAACTGTTTTTT

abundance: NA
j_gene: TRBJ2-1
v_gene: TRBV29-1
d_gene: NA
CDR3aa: CSVERRGGNEQFF
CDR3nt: TGCAGCGTTGAGAGGCGAGGGGGTAATGAGCAGTTCTTC

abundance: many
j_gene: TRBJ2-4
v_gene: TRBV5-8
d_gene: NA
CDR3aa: CASSLGTAAKNIQYF
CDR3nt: TGTGCCAGCAGCTTGGGGACAGCAGCCAAAAACATTCAGTACTTC

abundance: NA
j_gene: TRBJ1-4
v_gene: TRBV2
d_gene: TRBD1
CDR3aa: CASSRRTGPNEKLFF
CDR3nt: TGTGCCAGCAGTCGGCGGACAGGGCCTAATGAAAAACTGTTTTTT

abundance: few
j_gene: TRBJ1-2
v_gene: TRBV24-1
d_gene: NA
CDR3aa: CATSDRDHVAGYTF
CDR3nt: TGTGCCACCAGTGATCGGGACCATGTTGCTGGCTACACCTTC

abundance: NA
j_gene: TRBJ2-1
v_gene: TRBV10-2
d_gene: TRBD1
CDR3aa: CASNAGTGGLYNEQFF
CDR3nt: TGCGCCAGCAACGCCGGGACAGGGGGCCTCTACAATGAGCAGTTCTTC

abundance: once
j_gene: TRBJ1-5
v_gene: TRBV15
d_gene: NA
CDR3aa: CATSSQVRDSNQPQHF
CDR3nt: TGTGCCACCAGCAGCCAAGTCCGGGATAGCAATCAGCCCCAGCATTTT

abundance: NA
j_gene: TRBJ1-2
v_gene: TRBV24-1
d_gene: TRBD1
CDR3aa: CATSGQSKTGTTTYSYTF
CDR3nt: TGTGCCACCAGTGGCCAATCCAAGACAGGGACAACTACCTACAGCTACACCTTC

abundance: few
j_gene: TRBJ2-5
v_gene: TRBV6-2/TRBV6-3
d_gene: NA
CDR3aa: CASSPGVEGKRPQYF
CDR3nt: TGTGCCAGCTCACCAGGGGTTGAGGGCAAGAGACCCCAGTACTTC

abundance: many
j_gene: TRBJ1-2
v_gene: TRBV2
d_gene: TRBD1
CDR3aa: CASRGYRGFNYGYTF
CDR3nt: TGTGCCAGCAGGGGCTACAGGGGCTTTAACTATGGCTACACCTTC

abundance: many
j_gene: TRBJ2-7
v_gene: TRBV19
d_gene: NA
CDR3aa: CASSIAAGNYEQYF
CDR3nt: TGTGCCAGTAGTATCGCGGCTGGAAACTACGAGCAGTACTTC

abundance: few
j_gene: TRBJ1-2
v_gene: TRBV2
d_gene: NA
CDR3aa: CASRVYTNYGYTF
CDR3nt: TGTGCCAGCAGAGTCTATACTAACTATGGCTACACCTTC

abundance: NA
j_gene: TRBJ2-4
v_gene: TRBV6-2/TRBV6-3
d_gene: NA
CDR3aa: CASSGRGTVLNIQYF
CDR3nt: TGTGCCAGCAGTGGGAGGGGGACTGTTTTAAACATTCAGTACTTC

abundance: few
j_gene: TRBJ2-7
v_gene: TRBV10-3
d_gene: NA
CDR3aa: CAISDRAYRNEQYF
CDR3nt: TGTGCCATCAGTGACCGGGCCTATAGGAACGAGCAGTACTTC

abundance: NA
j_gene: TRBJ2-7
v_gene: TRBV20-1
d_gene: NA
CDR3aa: CSANFGRNGKEYF
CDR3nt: TGCAGTGCCAACTTCGGACGGAATGGGAAGGAGTACTTC

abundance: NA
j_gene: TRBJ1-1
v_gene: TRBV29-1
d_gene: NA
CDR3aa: CSVVTPGTEAFF
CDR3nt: TGCAGCGTCGTCACGCCAGGCACTGAAGCTTTCTTT

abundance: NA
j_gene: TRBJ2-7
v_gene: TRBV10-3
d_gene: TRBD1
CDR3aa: CAISAGTGAYEQYF
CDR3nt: TGTGCCATCAGTGCAGGGACAGGCGCCTACGAGCAGTACTTC

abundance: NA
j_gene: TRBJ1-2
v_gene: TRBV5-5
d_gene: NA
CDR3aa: CASSFGNRQSTIGYTF
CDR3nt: TGTGCCAGCAGCTTTGGGAACCGGCAATCTACGATTGGCTACACCTTC

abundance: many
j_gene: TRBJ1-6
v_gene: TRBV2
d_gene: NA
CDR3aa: CASIKDRSGNSPLHF
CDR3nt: TGTGCCAGCATAAAAGACAGGTCTGGGAATTCACCCCTCCACTTT

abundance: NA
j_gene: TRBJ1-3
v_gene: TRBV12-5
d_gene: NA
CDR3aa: CASGLHRENTIYF
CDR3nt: TGTGCTAGTGGTTTGCACAGGGAGAACACCATATATTTT

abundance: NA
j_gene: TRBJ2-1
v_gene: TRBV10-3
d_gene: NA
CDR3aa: CAITGRVSGSEQFF
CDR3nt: TGTGCCATCACTGGACGGGTGTCCGGCAGTGAGCAGTTCTTC

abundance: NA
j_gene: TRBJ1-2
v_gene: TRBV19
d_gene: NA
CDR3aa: CASSVARTSYGYTF
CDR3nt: TGTGCCAGTAGTGTCGCGAGGACATCCTATGGCTACACCTTC

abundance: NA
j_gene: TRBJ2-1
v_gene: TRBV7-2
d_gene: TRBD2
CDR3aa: CASSASGGAYNEQFF
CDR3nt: TGTGCCAGCAGCGCTTCGGGGGGGGCCTACAATGAGCAGTTCTTC

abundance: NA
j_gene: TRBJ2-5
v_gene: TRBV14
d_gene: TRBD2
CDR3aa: CASSQVGLVAPAQETQYF
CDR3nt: TGTGCCAGCAGCCAAGTAGGACTAGTGGCTCCCGCACAAGAGACCCAGTACTTC

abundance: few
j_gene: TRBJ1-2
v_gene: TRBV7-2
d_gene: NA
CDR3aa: CASSPPWGRSDYGYTF
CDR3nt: TGTGCCAGCTCACCTCCGTGGGGGCGGTCAGACTATGGCTACACCTTC

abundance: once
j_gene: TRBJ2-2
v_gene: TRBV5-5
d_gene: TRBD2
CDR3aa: CASSFSGTSAPGELFF
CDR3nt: TGTGCCAGCAGCTTCTCCGGGACTAGCGCCCCCGGGGAGCTGTTTTTT

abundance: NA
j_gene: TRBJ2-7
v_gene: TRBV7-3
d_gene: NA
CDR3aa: CATSRTGVSYEQYF
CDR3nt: TGTGCCACCAGCAGAACAGGAGTCTCCTACGAGCAGTACTTC

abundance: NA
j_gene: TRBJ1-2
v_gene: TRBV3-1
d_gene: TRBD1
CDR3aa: CASSQTQGHNGYTF
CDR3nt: TGTGCCAGCAGCCAAACACAGGGGCACAATGGCTACACCTTC

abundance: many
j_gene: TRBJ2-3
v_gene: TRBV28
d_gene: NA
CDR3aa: CASGTGSSGPDTQYF
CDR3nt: TGTGCCAGCGGAACCGGGTCTTCAGGCCCAGATACGCAGTATTTT

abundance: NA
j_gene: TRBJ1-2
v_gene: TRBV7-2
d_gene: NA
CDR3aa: CASSRGGDDYGYTF
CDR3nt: TGTGCCAGCAGCCGAGGGGGGGACGACTATGGCTACACCTTC

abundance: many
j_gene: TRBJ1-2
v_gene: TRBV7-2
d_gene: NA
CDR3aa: CASSLEGTGAGGYTF
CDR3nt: TGTGCCAGCAGCTTAGAGGGTACGGGGGCCGGAGGCTACACCTTC

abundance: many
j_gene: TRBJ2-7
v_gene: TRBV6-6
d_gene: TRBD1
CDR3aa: CASSSGDRAYEQYF
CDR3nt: TGTGCCAGCAGTTCAGGGGACAGAGCCTACGAGCAGTACTTC

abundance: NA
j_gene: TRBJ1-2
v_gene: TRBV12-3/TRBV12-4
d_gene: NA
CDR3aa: CASIGGSYGYTF
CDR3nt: TGTGCCAGCATAGGGGGATCCTATGGCTACACCTTC

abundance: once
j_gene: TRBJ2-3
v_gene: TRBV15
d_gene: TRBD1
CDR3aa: CATRTQGAKYF
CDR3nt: TGTGCCACCAGAACACAGGGGGCGAAGTATTTT

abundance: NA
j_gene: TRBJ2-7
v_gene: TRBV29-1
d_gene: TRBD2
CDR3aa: CSVRLLAGAGEQYF
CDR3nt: TGCAGCGTTAGGTTACTAGCGGGAGCAGGGGAGCAGTACTTC

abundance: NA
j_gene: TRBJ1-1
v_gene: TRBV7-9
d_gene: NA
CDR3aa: CASSLGYGTEAFF
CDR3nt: TGTGCCAGCAGCTTAGGATATGGCACTGAAGCTTTCTTT